The T cell receptor (beta chain) described here comes from a study of metastatic and nonmetastatic thyroid tumors. About the study: Where malignant and benign thyroid patients were concerned, repertoires were compared across blood and tumor or nodule tissue.

In the source study's methods: CDR3 differences across clinicopathological groups were used to build a distant-metastasis classifier for papillary thyroid cancer. TCRdb re-called clones via MiXCR from the PCR reads. The V and J calls and clone size come from TCRdb's table, not from the authors' own analysis. The data show 40,000 to 55,000 clones, approximately 15% seen once. Study results and caveats: According to reports, the diversity of TCR beta was significantly higher in malignant thyroid tumors than in benign nodules, and this held in both blood and tumor samples.

No treatment had been given to any patient before thyroid surgery. In the case of this clone: Its cognate antigen is unknown.

The sequenced material came from blood. The clonotype was recovered from a female donor with papillary thyroid cancer or a benign thyroid nodule (not recorded which). Some clones in this sample may be carry-over from other donors' samples.

The chain's CDR3 is CASSLITGVGYTF. CDR3 nucleotide sequence: TGTGCCAGCAGTTTAATTACAGGAGTTGGCTACACCTTC. The chain carries TRBV12-3 or TRBV12-4 and TRBJ1-2; perhaps TRBD1 as D (5 bases). Deletions cut 2 bases from V and 7 bases from J, with 11 bases between. This CDR3 spans 13 amino acids.